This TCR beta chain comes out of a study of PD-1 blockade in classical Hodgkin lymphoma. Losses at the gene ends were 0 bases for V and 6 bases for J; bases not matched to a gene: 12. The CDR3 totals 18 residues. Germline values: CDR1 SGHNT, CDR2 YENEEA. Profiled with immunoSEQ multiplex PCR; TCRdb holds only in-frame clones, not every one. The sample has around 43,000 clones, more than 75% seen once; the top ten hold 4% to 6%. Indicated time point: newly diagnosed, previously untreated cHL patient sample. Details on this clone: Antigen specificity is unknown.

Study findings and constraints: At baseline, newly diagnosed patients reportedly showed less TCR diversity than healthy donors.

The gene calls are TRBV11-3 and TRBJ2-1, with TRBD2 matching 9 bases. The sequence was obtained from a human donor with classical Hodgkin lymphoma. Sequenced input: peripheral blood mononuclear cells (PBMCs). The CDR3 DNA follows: TGTGCCAGCAGCTTAGATCCCTTTGTAGCGGGAGTGGGCAATGAGCAGTTCTTC. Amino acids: CASSLDPFVAGVGNEQFF. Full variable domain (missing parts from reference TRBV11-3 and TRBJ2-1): EAGVVQSPRYKIIEKKQPVAFWCNPISGHNTLYWYLQNLGQGPELLIRYENEEAVDDSQLPKDRFSAERLKGVDSTLKIQPAELGDSAVYLCASSLDPFVAGVGNEQFFGPGTRLTVL.